This TCR beta chain was identified during a study of cytomegalovirus exposure and HLA in healthy donors. Amplification used 60 Vbeta primers and 13 Jbeta primers. As originally analysed: Later work found tens of millions of unique TCR beta chains, with 9.5 million to 11 million shared. Profiling relied on immunoSEQ multiplex PCR, and the TCRdb table lists in-frame clones only, not all of them. V, J and clone size are those of that table, while D and trimming were read from the DNA. The sample holds roughly 180,000 clones, roughly 80% seen once. This clone was detected a few times. Its specificity is not known. General study points: TCR beta chains numbering some 160 were designated cytomegalovirus-associated. The study found most TCR sequences rare, yet found some public TCRs in many donors. In a later analysis, specific HLA alleles were associated with 15,000 to 20,000 TCR beta sequences at a 0.05 false discovery rate.

Germline CDR1 and CDR2: SGHRS and YFSETQ. With V trimmed by 3 bases and J by 4 bases, 14 bases remained unmatched. CDR3 length equals 17 residues. Sequencing was done on a sample of PBMCs. The receptor was isolated from a woman aged 45-59 years in good health and CMV-seropositive. The V call is TRBV5-1, the J call TRBJ2-5; 8 bases fit TRBD2. This CDR3 reads CASSSGERGLRGETQYF. In nucleotides, the CDR3 is TGCGCCAGCAGCTCGGGGGAGCGGGGGCTCAGGGGAGAGACCCAGTACTTC.